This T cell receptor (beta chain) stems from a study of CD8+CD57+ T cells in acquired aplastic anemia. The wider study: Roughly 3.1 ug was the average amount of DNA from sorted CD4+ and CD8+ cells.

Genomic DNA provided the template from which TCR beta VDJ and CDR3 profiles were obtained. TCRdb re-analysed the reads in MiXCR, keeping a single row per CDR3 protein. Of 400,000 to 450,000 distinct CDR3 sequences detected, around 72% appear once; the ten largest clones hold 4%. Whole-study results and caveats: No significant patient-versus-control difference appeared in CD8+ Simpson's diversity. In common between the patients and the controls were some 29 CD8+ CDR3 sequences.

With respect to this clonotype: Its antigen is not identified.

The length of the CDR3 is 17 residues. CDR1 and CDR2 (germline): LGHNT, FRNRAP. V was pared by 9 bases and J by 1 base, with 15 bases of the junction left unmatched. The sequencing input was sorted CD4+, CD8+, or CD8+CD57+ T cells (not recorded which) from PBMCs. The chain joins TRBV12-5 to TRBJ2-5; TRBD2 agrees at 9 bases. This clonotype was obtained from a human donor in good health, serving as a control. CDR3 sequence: CASTTMVSGGVQETQYF. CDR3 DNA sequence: TGTGCTAGCACGACAATGGTTAGCGGGGGAGTCCAAGAGACCCAGTACTTC.